The 25 T cell receptor beta chains below were found in one sample sequenced in a study of T cell responses to AZD1222 COVID-19 vaccine. The table came from immunoSEQ multiplex PCR; TCRdb's copy has only in-frame clones and leaves some out. The sample lists some 120,000 clones; 85% to 90% were seen once. Specimen: peripheral blood, collected on day 0 of AZD1222 vaccination. Receptor source: an adult in good health.

The rearrangement uses TRBV9 and TRBJ1-1; D call uncertain. Germline V gene lookup returns CDR1 SGDLS and CDR2 YYNGEE. The CDR3 length is 17 residues. The V gene lost 2 bases and the J gene lost 0 bases, with 17 bases spanning the gap. The CDR3 region has the DNA TGTGCCAGCAGCGTCTCTTCCACCGTGGGCATGAACACTGAAGCTTTCTTT. This codes for CASSVSSTVGMNTEAFF.

This rearrangement joins TRBV6-1 to TRBJ2-7; 7 nucleotides agree with TRBD1. Trimming cost V 1 base and J 0 bases; bases outside gene matches: 3. Germline CDR1 and CDR2: MNHNS and SASEGT. The CDR3 loop spans 15 amino acids. The CDR3 coding sequence is TGTGCCAGCAGTGAAGGGACAGGTGCCTCCTACGAGCAGTACTTC. This encodes CASSEGTGASYEQYF.

The chain links TRBV7-2 to TRBJ2-2; D is unresolved. V was trimmed by 2 bases and J by 2 bases, leaving 12 bases between them. CDR1 is SGHTA and CDR2 is FQGNSA in the germline V gene. The CDR3 loop spans 16 amino acids. CDR3 protein: CASSLQPGRNTGELFF. CDR3 coding DNA: TGTGCCAGCAGCTTACAACCGGGCCGTAACACCGGGGAGCTGTTTTTT.

The chain links TRBV9 to TRBJ2-7; 13 nucleotides line up with TRBD2. The CDR3 length is 16 residues. CDR1 and CDR2 (germline): SGDLS, YYNGEE. J lost 1 base, V lost 3 bases, and 4 bases had no gene match. The CDR3 is CASSEGLAGPSYEQYF. In DNA, the CDR3 is TGTGCCAGCAGCGAGGGACTAGCGGGACCTTCCTACGAGCAGTACTTC.

V gene TRBV4-3 combines with J gene TRBJ2-3, with 9 bases fitting TRBD2. This CDR3 contains 16 residues. Trimming took 1 base from V and 4 from J; bases not matched to a gene: 6. Germline CDR1 and CDR2: LGHNA and YSLEER. The CDR3 bases are TGCGCCAGCAGCCAAGGACCGGGCGGGAGGGCAGATACGCAGTATTTT. Encoded protein: CASSQGPGGRADTQYF.

The CDR3 DNA reads as TGCGCCAGCAGCTGGGACAGGTCAACTAATGAAAAACTGTTTTTT. This encodes CASSWDRSTNEKLFF. V is TRBV5-1 and J is TRBJ1-4; the match to TRBD1 covers 8 bases. Trimming cost V 3 bases and J 0 bases; bases outside gene matches: 1. Germline-derived CDR1 and CDR2 are SGHRS and YFSETQ. The CDR3 is 15 residues long.

The V gene is TRBV2, the J gene TRBJ2-1; 10 nucleotides align to TRBD1. From germline, CDR1 is SNHLY and CDR2 FYNNEI. V was clipped by 1 base and J by 6 bases; unmatched bases: 3. The CDR3 spans 15 residues. The CDR3 DNA sequence: TGTGCCAGCAGTGAAGGGGGGACAGGGGCCAATGAGCAGTTCTTC. Protein sequence: CASSEGGTGANEQFF.

The V call is TRBV2, the J call TRBJ1-2, with 8 bases fitting TRBD1. The V gene's germline CDR1 is SNHLY and CDR2 FYNNEI. The ends lost 4 bases at V and 4 bases at J; junction bases unmatched: 5. This CDR3 has 14 amino acids. CDR3 protein: CASSVQGEGYGYTF. The DNA of the CDR3 is TGTGCCAGCAGTGTACAGGGGGAGGGCTATGGCTACACCTTC.

The chain combines TRBV5-1 with TRBJ2-2, with D uncertain. V lost 0 bases and J lost 3, with 6 bases in between. The CDR3 is made up of 14 amino acids. Germline assignment: CDR1 SGHRS and CDR2 YFSETQ. The CDR3 DNA is TGCGCCAGCAGCTTGGCGTGGGACACCGGGGAGCTGTTTTTT. Its protein product is CASSLAWDTGELFF.

The V gene is TRBV3-1 (or the pseudogene TRBV3-2), the J gene TRBJ1-5; D remains unclear. Germline assignment: CDR1 LGHDT and CDR2 YNNKEL (reference sequence). This CDR3 spans 12 amino acids. Trimming removed 0 bases at V and 7 bases at J, with 4 bases between. The CDR3 here is CASSQDGQPQHF. CDR3 in DNA: TGTGCCAGCAGCCAAGATGGGCAGCCCCAGCATTTT.

The chain links TRBV5-4 to TRBJ1-1; D unclear. CDR1 SGHNT and CDR2 YYREEE come from the germline V gene (reference sequence). This CDR3 region has 15 residues. V lost 4 bases and J lost 1, with 14 bases in between. The CDR3 DNA follows: TGTGCCAGCAGCCTCCCTGGACCGGGGAACACTGAAGCTTTCTTT. Its translation is CASSLPGPGNTEAFF. Supplemented by reference TRBV5-4 and TRBJ1-1, the full variable domain reads ETGVTQSPTHLIKTRGQQVTLRCSSQSGHNTVSWYQQALGQGPQFIFQYYREEENGRGNFPPRFSGLQFPNYSSELNVNALELDDSALYLCASSLPGPGNTEAFFGQGTRLTVV.

The chain carries TRBV7-2 and TRBJ1-2, with D unresolved. Germline loops: CDR1 SGHTA, CDR2 FQGNSA. CDR3 length: 12 residues. Trimming pared 1 base from V and 5 bases from J, leaving 5 bases between. The CDR3 loop reads CASSLVGYGYTF. The CDR3 nucleotides are TGTGCCAGCAGCTTAGTCGGATATGGCTACACCTTC.

V is TRBV11-2 and J is TRBJ2-7; 8 bases map to TRBD1. Germline CDR1 and CDR2: SGHAT and FQNNGV. The CDR3 is 13 amino acids. With V trimmed by 1 base and J by 8 bases, 4 bases remained unmatched. The CDR3 DNA is TGTGCCAGCAGCTTAGCGGACAGGGCCAAGCAGTACTTC. Its protein is CASSLADRAKQYF.

The chain joins TRBV6-6 to TRBJ2-5; no clear D gene. The CDR3 extends over 14 amino acids. CDR1 is MNHNY, CDR2 SVGAGI, per germline (reference sequence). V was pared by 0 bases and J by 1 base, with 6 bases between. CDR3 in amino acids: CASSYSNSQETQYF. Here the CDR3 DNA reads TGTGCCAGCAGTTACTCGAACAGCCAAGAGACCCAGTACTTC.

This sequence joins TRBV5-4 and TRBJ1-1; possibly TRBD1 for D (6 bases). Looked up from germline, CDR1 is SGHNT and CDR2 is YYREEE (reference sequence). The V and J ends lost 1 base and 0 bases respectively, with 10 bases between them. The CDR3 sequence is 15 residues long. The CDR3 is CASSLRRTVNTEAFF. In DNA, the CDR3 is TGTGCCAGCAGCTTGCGGCGGACAGTGAACACTGAAGCTTTCTTT.

V gene TRBV11-2 combines with J gene TRBJ2-7; TRBD2 matches 7 bases. This CDR3 is 14 amino acids long. The J segment lost 5 bases and the V segment lost 5 bases, leaving 9 bases of the junction unmatched. Germline V gives CDR1 SGHAT, CDR2 FQNNGV. CDR3 sequence (DNA): TGTGCCAGCAGCCCGAGCGGGGATCTTGACGAGCAGTACTTC. Protein product: CASSPSGDLDEQYF.

In DNA form, the CDR3 reads TGTGCCAGCAGCCCTGACGGTAGCGGGGAGCTGTTTTTT. Protein: CASSPDGSGELFF. The genes are TRBV7-6 and TRBJ2-2; D ambiguous. Trimming pared 5 bases from V and 7 bases from J, leaving 11 bases between. The CDR3 extends over 13 amino acids. The V gene's germline CDR1 is SGHVS and CDR2 FNYEAQ.

This chain links TRBV5-1 with TRBJ2-5; 9 nucleotides match TRBD2. From germline, CDR1 is SGHRS and CDR2 YFSETQ. This CDR3 is built from 16 residues. Trimming removed 0 bases from V and 1 base from J; junction bases left unmatched: 4. The CDR3 bases are TGCGCCAGCAGCTTGGCTAGCGGGGTTTCCCAAGAGACCCAGTACTTC. It yields the protein CASSLASGVSQETQYF. Full variable domain (rest looked up from reference TRBV5-1 and TRBJ2-5): KAGVTQTPRYLIKTRGQQVTLSCSPISGHRSVSWYQQTPGQGLQFLFEYFSETQRNKGNFPGRFSGRQFSNSRSEMNVSTLELGDSALYLCASSLASGVSQETQYFGPGTRLLVL.

V is TRBV5-1 and J is TRBJ1-3; no reliable D call. The germline V and J ends were trimmed by 0 bases and 4 bases, with 8 bases remaining between them. The germline V gene has CDR1 SGHRS and CDR2 YFSETQ. The CDR3 contains 14 residues. The CDR3 here is CASSLGIWGNTIYF. CDR3 coding DNA: TGCGCCAGCAGCTTGGGGATCTGGGGAAACACCATATATTTT.

This clone was seen a handful of times. The V and J genes are TRBV10-3 and TRBJ1-5; D is unresolved. Trimming took off 3 bases at V and 2 bases at J, with 5 bases between the two ends. Germline V gives CDR1 ENHRY, CDR2 SYGVKD. This CDR3 region has 13 residues. The DNA of the CDR3 is TGTGCCATCAGTGAAACAGGCAATCAGCCCCAGCATTTT. Encoded protein: CAISETGNQPQHF.

J is TRBJ1-5 and V is TRBV10-3; 9 positions match TRBD1. The CDR3 loop spans 15 amino acids. J was trimmed by 4 bases and V by 7 bases; bases with no gene match: 8. Germline CDR1 is ENHRY and CDR2 is SYGVKD. The CDR3 loop is CAIKGDRVANQPQHF. The CDR3 coding sequence is TGTGCCATCAAGGGGGACAGGGTTGCAAATCAGCCCCAGCATTTT.

The V gene is TRBV9, the J gene TRBJ2-7; D possibly corresponds to TRBD1 (7 bases). The CDR3 extends over 16 amino acids. The germline gives CDR1 SGDLS, CDR2 YYNGEE. Deletions cut 0 bases from V and 7 bases from J, with 20 bases between. DNA for the CDR3: TGTGCCAGCAGCGTAGGAGCTACAGGGCAGGGGGGAGAGCAGTACTTC. Its protein is CASSVGATGQGGEQYF. Variable domain in full (rest from reference TRBV9 and TRBJ2-7): DSGVTQTPKHLITATGQRVTLRCSPRSGDLSVYWYQQSLDQGLQFLIQYYNGEERAKGNILERFSAQQFPDLHSELNLSSLELGDSALYFCASSVGATGQGGEQYFGPGTRLTVT.

The chain links TRBV18 to TRBJ2-1; 13 bases agree with TRBD2. Germline assignment: CDR1 KGHSH and CDR2 LQKENI. The trim removed 5 bases at V and 4 bases at J, leaving 5 bases unmatched. The length of the CDR3 is 16 residues. As DNA, the CDR3 is TGTGCCAGCTCATTATGGACTAGCGGGGGTTACAATGAGCAGTTCTTC. It yields the protein CASSLWTSGGYNEQFF. Drawing the rest from reference TRBV18 and TRBJ2-1, the complete variable domain is NAGVMQNPRHLVRRRGQEARLRCSPMKGHSHVYWYRQLPEEGLKFMVYLQKENIIDESGMPKERFSAEFPKEGPSILRIQQVVRGDSAAYFCASSLWTSGGYNEQFFGPGTRLTVL.

The chain links TRBV7-3 to TRBJ2-2; the match to TRBD2 covers 8 bases. Looked up from germline, CDR1 is SGHTA and CDR2 is FQGTGA. This CDR3 is built from 16 residues. J was trimmed by 1 base and V by 2 bases; bases with no gene match: 3. The CDR3 DNA follows: TGTGCCAGCAGCTTATTGGCGGGAGGGAACACCGGGGAGCTGTTTTTT. Translated, it gives CASSLLAGGNTGELFF.

The chain couples TRBV6-5 to TRBJ2-3, with 10 positions matching TRBD2. Losses at the gene ends were 8 bases for V and 1 base for J; bases not matched to a gene: 6. The CDR3 covers 15 residues. CDR1 MNHEY and CDR2 SVGAGI come from the germline V gene. The CDR3 sequence: CASGTGTSGTDTQYF. The CDR3 coding sequence is TGTGCCAGCGGTACCGGGACTAGCGGCACAGATACGCAGTATTTT.